The 18 T cell receptor beta chains presented below share a single source sample, sequenced in a study of T-cell reconstitution after alpha-beta-depleted transplantation in children. It was with unique molecular identifiers that the TCRbeta library was prepared. One entry per CDR3 protein, called by TCRdb with MiXCR from the PCR reads. Among approximately 510,000 distinct CDR3 sequences listed, approximately 20% were seen once. The sequences come from PBMCs from the stem cell graft donor, collected from the stem cell graft. The receptor set was obtained from a human donor who donated a stem cell graft to a child with acute lymphoblastic leukemia.

The sample holds a few counts of this clonotype. CDR3 sequence: CASSQEVRFSPTRKDVLTF. CDR3 sequence (DNA): TGTGCCAGCAGCCAAGAAGTAAGGTTCTCCCCGACCCGGAAAGACGTCCTGACTTTC. The V and J genes are TRBV14 and TRBJ2-6; D is uncertain. The CDR3 is made up of 19 amino acids. Germline CDR1 and CDR2: SGHDN and FVKESK. V lost 0 bases and J lost 11, with 26 bases in between.

The rearrangement joins TRBV20-1 to TRBJ2-7; the D gene is possibly TRBD2 (6 bases). The CDR3 sequence is 13 residues long. CDR1 is DFQATT and CDR2 is SNEGSKA in the germline V gene (reference sequence). V was cut by 4 bases and J by 0 bases, with 10 bases left in between. The CDR3 DNA follows: TGCAGTGCTACGGACGGGAGCTCCTACGAGCAGTACTTC. This gives the protein CSATDGSSYEQYF.

This clonotype was detected only a few times. The chain recombines TRBV4-2 with TRBJ2-5, with D unresolved. This CDR3 spans 13 amino acids. Germline V CDR1 and CDR2: LGHNA, YNFKEQ. V was pared by 1 base and J by 6 bases, with 9 bases between. In nucleotides, the CDR3 is TGTGCCAGCAGCCAAGCTAATAGAAAGACCCAGTACTTC. Residues: CASSQANRKTQYF.

This sequence joins TRBV28 and TRBJ2-2; 8 bases agree with TRBD1. Germline V gene lookup returns CDR1 MDHEN and CDR2 SYDVKM. This CDR3 has 21 residues. Trimming removed 1 base from V and 2 bases from J; junction bases left unmatched: 18. The CDR3 reads CASSLFFVGVRGTGNTGELFF. DNA of the CDR3: TGTGCCAGCAGTTTATTCTTTGTAGGTGTACGGGGGACAGGAAACACCGGGGAGCTGTTTTTT.

The chain uses TRBV20-1 and TRBJ2-3, with D uncertain. CDR3 size: 13 residues. Germline CDR1 reads DFQATT; CDR2 reads SNEGSKA (reference sequence). The V and J ends lost 6 bases and 0 bases respectively, with 10 bases between them. CDR3 in DNA: TGCAGTGCGCGTCAGTCTAGCACAGATACGCAGTATTTT. It translates to CSARQSSTDTQYF.

This clonotype was counted between two and nine times. This chain joins TRBV6-1 and TRBJ1-5; D ambiguous. The CDR3 totals 15 residues. V lost 8 bases to trimming and J lost 0 bases, with 14 bases between them. Germline CDR1 MNHNS, CDR2 SASEGT. CDR3 in amino acids: CASQSTSYSNQPQHF. The CDR3 nucleotides read TGTGCCAGCCAAAGTACGTCCTATAGCAATCAGCCCCAGCATTTT.

The V call is TRBV10-3, the J call TRBJ2-1; D may be TRBD2 (5 bases). CDR1 is ENHRY and CDR2 is SYGVKD in the germline V gene. CDR3 size: 17 residues. With 6 bases removed from V and 5 bases from J, the gap between germline ends came to 23 bases. CDR3 amino acids: CAISLYSAPSTDNEQFF. In nucleotides, the CDR3 is TGTGCCATCAGCCTTTATAGCGCCCCTAGTACGGACAATGAGCAGTTCTTC.

The chain employs TRBV7-3 and TRBJ2-2, with 7 bases matching TRBD1. The CDR3 length is 14 residues. Germline CDR1 and CDR2: SGHTA and FQGTGA. Trimming removed 4 bases from V and 4 bases from J; junction bases left unmatched: 3. CDR3 in amino acids: CASSSTGSTGELFF. The CDR3 nucleotides are TGTGCCAGCAGCTCGACAGGGAGCACCGGGGAGCTGTTTTTT.

In DNA, the CDR3 is TGTGCCAGCAGCCCACCAGGGGCTAGCGGGCACTACGAGCAGTACTTC. Encoded protein: CASSPPGASGHYEQYF. This chain uses TRBV2 with TRBJ2-7, with TRBD2 identical over 8 bases. Germline V CDR1 and CDR2: SNHLY, FYNNEI. The CDR3 contains 16 residues. Trimming at V came to 6 bases and at J to 3 bases, leaving 13 bases not matched to a gene.

This clonotype was seen a handful of times. The chain links TRBV5-1 to TRBJ2-1; D ambiguous. Germline assignment: CDR1 SGHRS and CDR2 YFSETQ. The CDR3 is made up of 16 amino acids. V lost 4 bases, J lost 3 bases, and 17 bases lay in between. CDR3 nucleotide sequence: TGCGCCAGCAGCCTAGTAACTTCTCTCGTCTACAATGAGCAGTTCTTC. Translation: CASSLVTSLVYNEQFF.

There are a few counts of this clonotype. A read error may produce the germline difference seen at one junction end. The chain couples TRBV7-8 to TRBJ2-2; no reliable D call. From germline, CDR1 is SGHVS and CDR2 FQNEAQ. The CDR3 length is 12 residues. The CDR3 is CARRDNSGELFF. CDR3 nucleotides: TGTGCCAGGCGAGATAACAGCGGGGAGCTGTTTTTT.

The sample holds a few counts of this clonotype. The chain carries TRBV25-1 and TRBJ2-7; 10 bases align to TRBD2. Germline-derived CDR1 and CDR2 are MGHDK and SYGVNS. Unmatched junction bases numbered 15, after V lost 9 bases and J lost 7 bases. The CDR3 runs 15 residues. CDR3 sequence reads: CARGGALAGEQEQYF. CDR3 nucleotide sequence: TGTGCCAGGGGGGGGGCGCTAGCGGGAGAACAAGAGCAGTACTTC.

This clonotype was recorded a few times. CDR3 protein: CAITGWSSYNEQFF. The CDR3 DNA reads TGTGCCATCACAGGGTGGAGCTCCTACAATGAGCAGTTCTTC. The rearrangement uses TRBV24-1 and TRBJ2-1; possibly TRBD1 for D (6 bases). CDR3 size: 14 residues. Trimming pared 11 bases from V and 0 bases from J, leaving 13 bases between. Germline assignment: CDR1 KGHDR and CDR2 SFDVKD.

In this sample, this clonotype turned up a few times. J is TRBJ2-2 and V is TRBV5-1; D gene uncertain. CDR3 length equals 16 residues. The V end was cut by 1 base, the J end by 0 bases, with 10 bases between. Germline-derived CDR1 and CDR2 are SGHRS and YFSETQ. CDR3 protein: CASSLIRTANTGELFF. The CDR3, as DNA: TGCGCCAGCAGCTTGATCCGCACTGCGAACACCGGGGAGCTGTTTTTT.

This clonotype has more than one count but fewer than ten. CDR3 in DNA: TGCGCCAGCAGCTTGGGGGACCGACTGAACTCCTACGAGCAGTACTTC. It codes for CASSLGDRLNSYEQYF. This chain links TRBV5-1 with TRBJ2-7; D tentatively fits TRBD1 or TRBD2 (5 bases each). Trimming took off 0 bases at V and 0 bases at J, with 13 bases between the two ends. The germline V gene encodes CDR1 SGHRS and CDR2 YFSETQ. The CDR3 consists of 16 residues.

In DNA form, the CDR3 reads TGTGCCAGCAGCGTAGCGTTCCCGGGACAAACAGCGGATGAGCAGTTCTTC. Translating gives CASSVAFPGQTADEQFF. J is TRBJ2-1 and V is TRBV9, with D perhaps TRBD1 (6 bases). Looked up from germline, CDR1 is SGDLS and CDR2 is YYNGEE. The CDR3 has 17 residues. Between the trimmed V and J ends, which lost 0 bases and 8 bases, there was a span of 21 bases.

The rearrangement uses TRBV5-1 and TRBJ2-5; 12 bases are shared with TRBD2. Germline trimming cut 5 bases from V and 2 bases from J; bases unmatched to any gene: 10. The CDR3 runs 17 residues. The germline V gene encodes CDR1 SGHRS and CDR2 YFSETQ. CDR3 protein: CASRRPTSGRGQETQYF. The CDR3 coding sequence is TGCGCCAGCAGGCGACCGACTAGCGGGAGAGGTCAAGAGACCCAGTACTTC.

V usage is TRBV12-3 or TRBV12-4 and J usage is TRBJ2-1; D perhaps matches TRBD2 (6 bases). V was shortened by 5 bases and J by 4 bases, with 12 bases between the two germline ends. There are 14 residues in the CDR3. This chain's CDR3 is CASSIRLGYNEQFF. As DNA, the CDR3 is TGTGCCAGCAGTATTAGACTAGGATACAATGAGCAGTTCTTC.